The T cell receptor beta chain under discussion was sequenced for a study of T cell repertoires in cytomegalovirus infection. Study conclusions and caveats: HLA-C-restricted, CMV-specific TCR beta clonotypes were dominant ex vivo.

The ends were cut back, 0 bases at V and 1 base at J, with 9 bases in the middle. The CDR3 has 16 residues. Germline V gives CDR1 LNHDA, CDR2 SQIVND (reference sequence). TCRdb itself ran the reads through MiXCR, one entry per CDR3 protein. This sample has approximately 120,000 distinct CDR3 sequences, with approximately 28% found just once. In this sample, this clonotype turned up a few times. Its antigen is not known. The chain joins TRBV19 to TRBJ2-2; maybe TRBD1 (6 bases). This sequence was found in a human donor in good health (CMV status not recorded). Some clones in this sample may be carry-over from other donors' samples. This sample comprised CD8+ T cells from cultured PBMCs, obtained from culture after CMV antigen stimulation. CDR3: CASSIDSGQNTGELFF. The CDR3 DNA reads as TGTGCCAGTAGTATAGACTCGGGACAGAACACCGGGGAGCTGTTTTTT.